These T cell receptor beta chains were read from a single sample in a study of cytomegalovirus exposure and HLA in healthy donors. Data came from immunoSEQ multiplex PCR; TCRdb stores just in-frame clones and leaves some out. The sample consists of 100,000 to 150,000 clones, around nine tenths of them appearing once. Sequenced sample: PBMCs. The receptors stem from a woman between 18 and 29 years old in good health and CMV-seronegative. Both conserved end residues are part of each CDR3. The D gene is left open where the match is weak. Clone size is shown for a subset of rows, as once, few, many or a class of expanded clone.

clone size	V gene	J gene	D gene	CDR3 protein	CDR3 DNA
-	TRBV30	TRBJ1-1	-	CAWSVGSRGTEAFF	TGTGCCTGGAGTGTAGGGTCAAGGGGGACTGAAGCTTTCTTT
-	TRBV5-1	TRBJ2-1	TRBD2	CASSLRTSGGANYNEQFF	TGCGCCAGCAGCTTGAGGACTAGCGGGGGGGCAAACTACAATGAGCAGTTCTTC
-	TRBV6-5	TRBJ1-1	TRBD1	CASRADRGYTEAFF	TGTGCCAGCAGGGCGGACAGGGGGTACACTGAAGCTTTCTTT
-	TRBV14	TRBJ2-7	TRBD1	CASSQMGQRREQYF	TGTGCCAGCAGCCAGATGGGACAGAGGCGCGAGCAGTACTTC
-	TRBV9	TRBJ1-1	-	CASSAGGWTEAFF	TGTGCCAGCAGCGCCGGGGGTTGGACTGAAGCTTTCTTT
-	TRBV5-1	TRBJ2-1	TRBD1	CASSLQGQGIEQFF	TGCGCCAGCAGCTTGCAGGGACAGGGTATTGAGCAGTTCTTC
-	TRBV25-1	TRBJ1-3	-	CASSERLSPGGTIYF	TGTGCCAGCAGTGAGCGACTTAGCCCCGGAGGCACCATATATTTT
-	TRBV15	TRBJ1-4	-	CATSRDRGGEKLFF	TGTGCCACCAGCAGAGATAGGGGGGGTGAAAAACTGTTTTTT
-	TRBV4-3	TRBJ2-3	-	CASSWGQGTVDTQYF	TGCGCCAGCAGCTGGGGCCAGGGAACTGTGGATACGCAGTATTTT
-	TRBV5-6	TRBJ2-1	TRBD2	CASSPSGTSGRRQFF	TGTGCCAGCAGCCCTAGTGGGACTAGCGGGAGGAGGCAGTTCTTC
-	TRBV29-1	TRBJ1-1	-	CSVEDGTHEAFF	TGCAGCGTTGAAGACGGGACACATGAAGCTTTCTTT
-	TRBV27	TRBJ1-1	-	CASSLYSGANTEAFF	TGTGCCAGCAGTTTATATTCCGGAGCGAACACTGAAGCTTTCTTT
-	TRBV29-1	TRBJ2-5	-	CSVDPGGVQETQYF	TGCAGCGTTGATCCCGGCGGGGTGCAAGAGACCCAGTACTTC
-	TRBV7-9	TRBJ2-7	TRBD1	CASSLASGGINEQYF	TGTGCCAGCAGCTTAGCGTCAGGGGGTATAAACGAGCAGTACTTC
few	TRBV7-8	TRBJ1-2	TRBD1	CASSERDRVNYGYTF	TGTGCCAGCAGCGAAAGGGACAGGGTGAACTATGGCTACACCTTC
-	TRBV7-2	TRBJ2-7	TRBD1	CASSFGQGPYEQYF	TGTGCCAGCAGCTTCGGACAGGGACCCTACGAGCAGTACTTC
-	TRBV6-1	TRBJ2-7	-	CASSENGGYEQYF	TGTGCCAGCAGTGAAAACGGAGGTTACGAGCAGTACTTC
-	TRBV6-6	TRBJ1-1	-	CASSSTAPSTEAFF	TGTGCCAGCAGTTCGACGGCCCCTAGCACTGAAGCTTTCTTT
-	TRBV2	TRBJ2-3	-	CASSPLTGGGTDTQYF	TGTGCCAGCAGCCCTTTGACAGGCGGCGGGACAGATACGCAGTATTTT
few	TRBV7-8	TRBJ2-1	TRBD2	CASSHKAGTSGRDEQFF	TGTGCCAGCAGCCACAAGGCGGGTACTAGCGGGAGAGATGAGCAGTTCTTC
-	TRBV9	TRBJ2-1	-	CASSVWASEYNEQFF	TGTGCCAGCAGCGTATGGGCTAGCGAGTACAATGAGCAGTTCTTC
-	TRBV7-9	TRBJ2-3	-	CASTPRRTSPSTDTQYF	TGTGCCAGCACCCCACGACGGACTTCCCCTAGCACAGATACGCAGTATTTT
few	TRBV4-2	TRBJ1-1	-	CASSQDFGNTEAFF	TGTGCCAGCAGCCAAGACTTTGGCAACACTGAAGCTTTCTTT
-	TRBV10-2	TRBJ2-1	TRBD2	CASRLAGGPNEQFF	TGCGCCAGCCGACTAGCGGGAGGGCCTAATGAGCAGTTCTTC
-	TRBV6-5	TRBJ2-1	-	CASTPRTGRWNEQFF	TGTGCCAGCACACCCCGGACGGGGAGGTGGAATGAGCAGTTCTTC
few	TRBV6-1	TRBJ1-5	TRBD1	CASSEGTGVSQPQHF	TGTGCCAGCAGTGAAGGGACAGGGGTTAGTCAGCCCCAGCATTTT
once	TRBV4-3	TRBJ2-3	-	CASSQGRESEWSADTQYF	TGCGCCAGCAGCCAAGGGAGAGAATCGGAGTGGTCGGCAGATACGCAGTATTTT
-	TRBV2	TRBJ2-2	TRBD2	CASSEGLAGNTGELFF	TGTGCCAGCAGTGAAGGACTAGCGGGGAACACCGGGGAGCTGTTTTTT
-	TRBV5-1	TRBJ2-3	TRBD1	CASSLIGGQGVTDTQYF	TGCGCCAGCAGCTTGATTGGTGGCCAGGGGGTCACAGATACGCAGTATTTT
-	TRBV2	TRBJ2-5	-	CASSREIGGETQYF	TGTGCCAGCAGTCGAGAGATTGGCGGGGAGACCCAGTACTTC
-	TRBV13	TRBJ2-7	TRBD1	CASSRTGGGMSYEQYF	TGTGCCAGCAGCAGGACAGGGGGCGGGATGTCCTACGAGCAGTACTTC
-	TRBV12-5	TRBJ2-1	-	CASVPGQGYNEQFF	TGTGCTAGTGTCCCAGGGCAGGGGTACAATGAGCAGTTCTTC
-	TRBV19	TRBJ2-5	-	CASSIFSTMGPLKETQYF	TGTGCCAGTAGTATCTTTAGTACCATGGGGCCCTTAAAAGAGACCCAGTACTTC
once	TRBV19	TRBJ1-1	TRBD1	CASSIGGTGRLNTEAFF	TGTGCCAGTAGTATAGGGGGGACAGGGAGATTGAACACTGAAGCTTTCTTT
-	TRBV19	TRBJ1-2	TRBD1	CASSIGGQTYLFYGYTF	TGTGCCAGTAGTATAGGGGGACAGACCTATTTATTCTATGGCTACACCTTC
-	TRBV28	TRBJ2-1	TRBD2	CASSLAGRSGQFF	TGTGCCAGCAGCCTCGCCGGGAGGTCGGGTCAGTTCTTC
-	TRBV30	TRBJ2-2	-	CAWKSAGELFF	TGTGCCTGGAAATCGGCCGGGGAGCTGTTTTTT
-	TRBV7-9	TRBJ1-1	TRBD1	CASITGTGVTEAFF	TGTGCCAGCATAACCGGGACAGGGGTTACTGAAGCTTTCTTT
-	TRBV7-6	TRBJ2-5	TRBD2	CASSLGELAGVETQYF	TGTGCCAGCAGCTTAGGGGAACTAGCGGGAGTGGAGACCCAGTACTTC
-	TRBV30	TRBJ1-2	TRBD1	CAWTPDRGGYTF	TGTGCCTGGACACCAGACAGGGGTGGCTACACCTTC
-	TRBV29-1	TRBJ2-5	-	CSVSRNQETQYF	TGCAGCGTTTCCAGAAACCAAGAGACCCAGTACTTC
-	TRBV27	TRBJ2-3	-	CASSFRDSDTQYF	TGTGCCAGCAGTTTCCGGGACTCTGATACGCAGTATTTT
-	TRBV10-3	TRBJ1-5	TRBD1	CAIGQGLGQPQHF	TGTGCCATCGGACAGGGCTTGGGACAGCCCCAGCATTTT
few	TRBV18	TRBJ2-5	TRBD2	CASSPSGMPQETQYF	TGTGCCAGCTCACCCAGCGGGATGCCCCAAGAGACCCAGTACTTC
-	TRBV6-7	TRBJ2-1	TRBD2	CASILAGGISEQFF	TGTGCCAGCATATTAGCGGGGGGGATCAGTGAGCAGTTCTTC
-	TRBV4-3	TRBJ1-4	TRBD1	CASSQGQGAVEKLFF	TGCGCCAGCAGCCAGGGACAGGGGGCGGTTGAAAAACTGTTTTTT
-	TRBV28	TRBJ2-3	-	CASSFSNRGTDTQYF	TGTGCCAGCAGTTTCTCGAACAGGGGCACAGATACGCAGTATTTT
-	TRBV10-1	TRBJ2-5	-	CASMRPSYPVGLETQYF	TGCGCCAGCATGCGGCCGAGCTATCCGGTGGGGCTAGAGACCCAGTACTTC